The next 3 T cell receptor beta chains were all read from a single sample in a study of blood T cell repertoires in COVID-19. The method was immunoSEQ multiplex PCR; TCRdb's version includes in-frame clones alone and lacks a portion of them. The sample comprises about 99,000 clones, approximately 80% of which are singletons, and 4% to 6% rests with the top ten. The sequencing sample was made of peripheral blood. These receptors were obtained from an older man with COVID-19, enrolled during active disease.

The rearrangement links TRBV4-1 to TRBJ2-3; TRBD2 matches 8 bases. V gave up 0 bases and J gave up 4 bases; unmatched junction bases: 9. Per the germline V gene, CDR1 is MGHRA and CDR2 is YSYEKL. The CDR3 is 17 amino acids. The CDR3 DNA follows: TGCGCCAGCAGCCAAGATCTTGAGACTAGCGCTTCAGATACGCAGTATTTT. Protein: CASSQDLETSASDTQYF.

This rearrangement joins TRBV29-1 to TRBJ2-1, with 16 bases identical to TRBD2. Germline V CDR1 and CDR2: SQVTM, ANQGSEA. J was trimmed by 0 bases and V by 5 bases; bases with no gene match: 19. This CDR3 contains 22 residues. CDR3 amino acids: CSVFGLGGTSGRAPSSYNEQFF. The CDR3 DNA is TGCAGCGTTTTCGGGCTGGGCGGGACTAGCGGGAGGGCCCCCAGCTCCTACAATGAGCAGTTCTTC.

The rearrangement links TRBV7-8 to TRBJ2-7, with D possibly TRBD1 on 5 matching bases. V lost 2 bases to trimming and J lost 5 bases, with 10 bases between them. This CDR3 has 13 amino acids. CDR1 and CDR2 (germline): SGHVS, FQNEAQ. The CDR3 nucleotides read TGTGCCAGCAGCTTACTCAGGGTCGACGAGCAGTACTTC. This translates into CASSLLRVDEQYF.